Listed here is a single T cell receptor (beta chain). Its antigen is currently unknown. V was trimmed by 1 base and J by 3 bases, leaving 15 bases between them. Germline loops: CDR1 SGHAT, CDR2 FQNNGV. The CDR3 has 16 residues. TCRdb's table, derived via immunoSEQ multiplex PCR, lists solely in-frame clones and lacks some. The sample has about 12,000 clones, 70% to 80% seen once. The data were obtained in a study of chemoradiotherapy in HPV16-positive cancers. Points from the study as a whole: Candidate HPV-specific clones and E7-related TCR motifs grew in tumor during treatment.

The receptor's source is a human donor with HPV-associated anogenital cancer. The V and J genes are TRBV11-2 and TRBJ1-2, with D perhaps matching TRBD1 (5 bases). The specimen was taken from a patient who underwent chemoradiotherapy. CDR3 region: CASSLGEWGSYYGYTF. The CDR3 DNA reads TGTGCCAGCAGCTTAGGAGAGTGGGGCAGCTACTATGGCTACACCTTC.